This T cell receptor beta chain was found in a study of Ad26.COV2.S vaccination and SARS-CoV-2 variants. Treatment meaning: 19 received Ad26.COV2.S at low or high dose, single or two shots; 5 received placebo; per-sample allocation not given. After the first vaccine or placebo injection, samples were drawn on day 63. Sequencing was performed with immunoSEQ multiplex PCR; in TCRdb, only in-frame clones are kept and a portion is missing. Seen here are 300,000 to 400,000 clones, 80% to 90% observed once, and the top ten hold roughly a tenth. There are 12 residues in the CDR3. Germline loops: CDR1 MGHRA, CDR2 YSYEKL. Trimming stripped 2 bases from V and 6 bases from J, with 6 bases between.

The TCR was taken from a person between 18 and 65 years old who received the Ad26.COV2.S COVID-19 vaccine or a placebo. The chain employs TRBV4-1 and TRBJ2-3, with D unclear. Source: peripheral blood, taken in a trial of Ad26.COV2.S vaccine versus placebo. CDR3 amino acids: CASSQPTDTQYF. CDR3 bases: TGCGCCAGCAGCCAACCCACCGATACGCAGTATTTT.